These 27 T cell receptor beta chains share one sample of origin, sequenced in a study of technical replicates of blood from a handful of donors. TCRdb's copy holds only in-frame clones and misses some; the assay was immunoSEQ multiplex PCR. The table includes about 83,000 clones, about 94% detected once. Sequencing was carried out using T cells isolated from PBMCs. These receptors were taken from a human donor in good health.

This clone was detected once. The rearrangement links TRBV21-1 to TRBJ1-2. TRBV21-1 is termed a pseudogene. The CDR3 sequence is 17 residues long. The CDR3 here is CASSSPGLKKWDYGYTF. In DNA form, the CDR3 reads TGTGCCAGCAGCTCCCCGGGATTAAAAAAGTGGGACTATGGCTACACCTTC.

This clone was recorded once. The V and J genes are TRBV28 and TRBJ1-1; unclear D gene. Germline V gene data show CDR1 as MDHEN and CDR2 as SYDVKM. The V end lost 5 bases, the J end lost 1 base, and 8 bases lay between the germline ends. The CDR3 covers 13 residues. The CDR3 protein is CASSQDWNTEAFF. DNA of the CDR3: TGTGCCAGCAGTCAGGACTGGAACACTGAAGCTTTCTTT.

The chain links TRBV19 to TRBJ2-2, with 7 positions matching TRBD2. Per the germline V gene, CDR1 is LNHDA and CDR2 is SQIVND (reference sequence). The CDR3 runs 13 residues. V dropped 8 bases and J dropped 2; count of bases not matched to a gene: 2. For the CDR3, the DNA is TGTGCCAGTCGGGGGGACAACACCGGGGAGCTGTTTTTT. The encoded protein is CASRGDNTGELFF.

V is TRBV5-4 and J is TRBJ2-1, with D tentatively TRBD1 (7 bases). CDR3 length: 15 amino acids. Germline V lookup: CDR1 SGHNT, CDR2 YYREEE (reference sequence). V was pared by 3 bases and J by 5 bases, with 15 bases between. DNA for the CDR3: TGTGCCAGCAGCTCCGGACGCAGGGGGGACAATGAGCAGTTCTTC. This encodes CASSSGRRGDNEQFF.

The V gene is TRBV4-1, the J gene TRBJ2-7; D gene uncertain. V dropped 1 base and J dropped 3 bases, with 10 bases sitting between them. There are 14 residues in the CDR3. Germline lookup yields CDR1 MGHRA and CDR2 YSYEKL. CDR3 amino acids: CASSQVSSYYEQYF. CDR3 coding DNA: TGCGCCAGCAGCCAAGTCTCTTCCTACTACGAGCAGTACTTC.

This clone was observed a single time. The chain recombines TRBV5-5 with TRBJ2-1; no firm D call. Trimming took 0 bases from V and 4 from J, leaving 5 bases between them. The germline V gene encodes CDR1 SGHKS and CDR2 YYEKEE (reference sequence). The CDR3 contains 13 residues. This chain's CDR3 is CASSLDLYNEQFF. CDR3 in DNA: TGTGCCAGCAGCTTGGACTTGTACAATGAGCAGTTCTTC.

The chain joins TRBV4-1 to TRBJ2-1; tentative D call: TRBD2 (6 bases). The germline V gene has CDR1 MGHRA and CDR2 YSYEKL. The ends were cut back, 0 bases at V and 3 bases at J, with 12 bases in the middle. The CDR3 is 16 amino acids. The CDR3 DNA sequence: TGCGCCAGCAGCCAAGAACTGGCTAGCGTCTACAATGAGCAGTTCTTC. This translates into CASSQELASVYNEQFF.

The V and J genes are TRBV10-1 and TRBJ2-3, with 9 bases matching TRBD2. Germline assignment: CDR1 WNHNN and CDR2 SYGVQD (reference sequence). J lost 3 bases, V lost 7 bases, and 8 bases had no gene match. The CDR3 has 15 residues. The CDR3 region is CASNPTSGRTDTQYF. The CDR3 nucleotides are TGCGCCAGCAACCCAACTAGCGGGCGGACAGATACGCAGTATTTT.

The chain couples TRBV7-9 to TRBJ2-3, with a tentative D call TRBD2 (5 bases). Trimming left V 0 bases short and J 0 bases short, with 10 bases between. Germline V gives CDR1 SEHNR, CDR2 FQNEAQ (reference sequence). The length of the CDR3 is 16 residues. The CDR3 loop reads CASSLAFRTSTDTQYF. Here the CDR3 DNA reads TGTGCCAGCAGCTTAGCGTTTCGGACTAGCACAGATACGCAGTATTTT.

This chain connects TRBV7-9 to TRBJ1-3; D gene unclear. CDR1 SEHNR and CDR2 FQNEAQ come from the germline V gene (reference sequence). CDR3 length equals 17 residues. V lost 3 bases and J 2 bases, leaving 17 bases between the germline ends. CDR3 in amino acids: CASSFSSLLLPGNTIYF. The CDR3 coding sequence is TGTGCCAGCAGCTTCTCCTCTTTACTTTTACCTGGAAACACCATATATTTT.

V is TRBV5-1 and J is TRBJ1-5; no clear D. Germline values: CDR1 SGHRS, CDR2 YFSETQ. V gave up 0 bases and J gave up 4 bases, with 8 bases separating them. The CDR3 runs to 14 residues. CDR3 in amino acids: CASSLGSDNQPQHF. The DNA for the CDR3 is TGCGCCAGCAGCTTGGGGTCAGATAATCAGCCCCAGCATTTT.

The chain carries TRBV4-1 and TRBJ2-5; perhaps TRBD2 as D (5 bases). From germline, CDR1 is MGHRA and CDR2 YSYEKL. The CDR3 has 13 residues. Trimming removed 8 bases at V and 4 bases at J, with 14 bases between. The CDR3 sequence: CASAVTRGETQYF. The CDR3 DNA is TGCGCCAGCGCCGTCACCCGGGGAGAGACCCAGTACTTC.

The CDR3: CAISAEGSGANVLTF. The CDR3 coding sequence is TGTGCCATCAGTGCGGAGGGTTCTGGGGCCAACGTCCTGACTTTC. The V call is TRBV10-3, the J call TRBJ2-6; possibly TRBD2 for D (6 bases). Germline loops: CDR1 ENHRY, CDR2 SYGVKD. Trimming took 4 bases from V and 1 from J, leaving 8 bases between them. This CDR3 has 15 amino acids.

The rearrangement joins TRBV25-1 to TRBJ2-7, with 8 bases that match TRBD2. The CDR3 contains 17 residues. The V gene's germline CDR1 is MGHDK and CDR2 SYGVNS. J gave up 9 bases and V 6 bases, and 22 bases lay outside the gene matches. This chain's CDR3 is CASSPLFDRSGSFSQYF. The CDR3 DNA reads TGTGCCAGCAGCCCCCTGTTCGATAGGAGCGGGAGTTTTTCGCAGTACTTC.

This rearrangement joins TRBV10-2 to TRBJ2-3, with TRBD2 matching 9 bases. Unmatched junction bases numbered 7, after V lost 4 bases and J lost 5 bases. CDR3 size: 15 residues. From germline, CDR1 is WSHSY and CDR2 SAAADI. The chain's CDR3 is CASSGAGGDVDTQYF. The CDR3 nucleotides read TGCGCCAGCAGTGGGGCGGGAGGGGACGTAGATACGCAGTATTTT.

This clone was counted only a few times. The rearrangement joins TRBV19 to TRBJ1-1, with 7 bases fitting TRBD1. CDR3 size: 12 residues. The germline V gene has CDR1 LNHDA and CDR2 SQIVND (reference sequence). V trimming: 2 bases; J trimming: 10 bases; junction bases outside the gene matches: 4. The DNA for the CDR3 is TGTGCCAGTAGTATATCTGGGGACAGAGCTTTCTTT. It yields the protein CASSISGDRAFF.

This clone was seen a single time. The chain has TRBV9 and TRBJ1-2, with D possibly TRBD1 on 5 matching bases. The CDR3 extends over 12 amino acids. V gave up 0 bases and J gave up 8 bases, with 8 bases separating them. CDR1 and CDR2 (germline): SGDLS, YYNGEE. The CDR3 loop is CASSVAAGGYTF. CDR3 sequence (DNA): TGTGCCAGCAGCGTAGCGGCAGGGGGCTACACCTTC.

The chain employs TRBV9 and TRBJ2-3, with 7 bases aligning to TRBD2. The V gene end was trimmed by 0 bases and the J gene end by 0 bases; junction bases not matched to a gene: 19. The CDR3 spans 21 residues. In germline, CDR1 is SGDLS, CDR2 YYNGEE. The CDR3 reads CASSVGITGGGGSASTDTQYF. In DNA, the CDR3 is TGTGCCAGCAGCGTAGGAATCACGGGAGGAGGCGGGAGCGCTAGCACAGATACGCAGTATTTT.

The V call is TRBV5-1, the J call TRBJ2-3; weak D call: TRBD2 (6 bases). With 1 base removed from V and 4 bases from J, the gap between germline ends came to 13 bases. The CDR3 loop spans 15 amino acids. Looked up from germline, CDR1 is SGHRS and CDR2 is YFSETQ. CDR3 sequence: CASSLSASAADTQYF. The DNA of the CDR3 is TGCGCCAGCAGCTTGTCAGCTAGCGCCGCAGATACGCAGTATTTT.

This clone was observed once. The chain recombines TRBV4-1 with TRBJ2-5; TRBD2 agrees at 7 bases. V shed 2 bases and J 5 bases; nucleotides not matched to a gene: 2. Germline V CDR1 and CDR2: MGHRA, YSYEKL. The CDR3 totals 13 residues. The CDR3 is CASSQRGGETQYF. As DNA, the CDR3 is TGCGCCAGCAGCCAACGGGGAGGGGAGACCCAGTACTTC.

The chain carries TRBV19 and TRBJ2-7; 12 nucleotides line up with TRBD1. This CDR3 has 16 amino acids. Germline CDR1 and CDR2: LNHDA and SQIVND (reference sequence). Germline trimming cut 3 bases from V and 0 bases from J; bases unmatched to any gene: 3. CDR3 nucleotide sequence: TGTGCCAGTAGTATCAGGGGACAGGGGGCCTCCTACGAGCAGTACTTC. Translating gives CASSIRGQGASYEQYF.

The rearrangement links TRBV4-2 to TRBJ2-4, with D perhaps matching TRBD2 (6 bases). Germline V gene lookup returns CDR1 LGHNA and CDR2 YNFKEQ. The V end was cut by 4 bases, the J end by 0 bases, with 13 bases between. The CDR3 has 16 amino acids. CDR3 sequence (DNA): TGTGCCAGCAGCCCTCAGGAGGGCGGAGCCAAAAACATTCAGTACTTC. Protein: CASSPQEGGAKNIQYF.

The J gene is TRBJ2-5, the V gene TRBV28; 8 bases align to TRBD2. The CDR3 has 16 residues. Germline lookup yields CDR1 MDHEN and CDR2 SYDVKM. The V segment lost 4 bases and the J segment 3 bases; nucleotides outside the gene matches: 10. The CDR3 reads CASSSPRGGEKETQYF. CDR3 DNA: TGTGCCAGCAGTTCCCCCCGGGGGGGGGAAAAAGAGACCCAGTACTTC. Full variable domain (rest looked up from reference TRBV28 and TRBJ2-5): DVKVTQSSRYLVKRTGEKVFLECVQDMDHENMFWYRQDPGLGLRLIYFSYDVKMKEKGDIPEGYSVSREKKERFSLILESASTNQTSMYLCASSSPRGGEKETQYFGPGTRLLVL.

J is TRBJ2-3 and V is TRBV29-1; TRBD1 agrees at 10 bases. This CDR3 contains 15 residues. Germline lookup yields CDR1 SQVTM and CDR2 ANQGSEA. V dropped 4 bases and J dropped 8; count of bases not matched to a gene: 12. CDR3 sequence: CSVVTGTGVEGTQYF. The CDR3 nucleotides read TGCAGCGTTGTAACCGGGACAGGGGTAGAGGGTACGCAGTATTTT.

The chain carries TRBV10-1 and TRBJ2-4; the match to TRBD1 covers 7 bases. The CDR3 covers 15 residues. Germline CDR1 is WNHNN and CDR2 is SYGVQD (reference sequence). J was trimmed by 1 base and V by 8 bases; bases with no gene match: 8. DNA of the CDR3: TGCGCCAGCCCGGAGGCGGACAGGGCCAAAAACATTCAGTACTTC. Protein: CASPEADRAKNIQYF.

This clone is a singleton in its sample. The chain links TRBV19 to TRBJ1-5; weak D call: TRBD1 (5 bases). The CDR3 consists of 14 residues. V was cut by 8 bases and J by 4 bases, with 15 bases left in between. Germline V gene data show CDR1 as LNHDA and CDR2 as SQIVND (reference sequence). Here the CDR3 reads CASSDGAENQPQHF. The CDR3 nucleotides read TGTGCCAGTTCGGATGGGGCCGAGAATCAGCCCCAGCATTTT. Variable domain in full (rest from reference TRBV19 and TRBJ1-5): DGGITQSPKYLFRKEGQNVTLSCEQNLNHDAMYWYRQDPGQGLRLIYYSQIVNDFQKGDIAEGYSVSREKKESFPLTVTSAQKNPTAFYLCASSDGAENQPQHFGDGTRLSIL.

This clone was recorded once. The chain uses TRBV28 and TRBJ1-4; D might be TRBD1 (6 bases). Per germline, CDR1 MDHEN and CDR2 SYDVKM. The CDR3 spans 15 residues. V lost 5 bases to trimming and J lost 3 bases, with 13 bases between them. The CDR3 sequence is CASSRTGWANEKLFF. CDR3 nucleotides: TGTGCCAGCAGTCGAACAGGGTGGGCTAATGAAAAACTGTTTTTT.